Each of the 21 T cell receptor beta chains below was sequenced from the same sample in a study of radiotherapy plus CTLA-4 blockade in lung cancer (dated by TCRdb to 2016 to 2019). Library creation used the immunoSEQ multiplex PCR assay. Imported from immuneACCESS, the table was reduced by TCRdb to in-frame sequences with V and J called. These copies leave out some clones; in studies compared against another copy, an unresolved V gene accounts for under half, and the cause of the remainder is not known. Counted in this sample were tens of thousands of clones; around four fifths of them appeared once. In total, the top ten clones hold 0.75% to 1% of the sample. Sample: peripheral blood, taken from a patient treated with radiotherapy plus ipilimumab. The receptors were sampled from a human donor with non-small cell lung cancer who had stable disease on radiotherapy plus ipilimumab.

J is TRBJ2-5 and V is TRBV5-1; D uncertain. This CDR3 spans 14 amino acids. Trimming took 0 bases from V and 1 from J, leaving 7 bases between them. Germline-derived CDR1 and CDR2 are SGHRS and YFSETQ. DNA of the CDR3: TGCGCCAGCAGCTTGGGCCACCCCCAAGAGACCCAGTACTTC. Translated: CASSLGHPQETQYF.

The V call is TRBV7-6, the J call TRBJ1-1; D is unresolved. V was shortened by 1 base and J by 5 bases, with 8 bases between the two germline ends. CDR1 is SGHVS, CDR2 FNYEAQ, per germline. The CDR3 covers 13 residues. CDR3 protein: CASSLGSRTEAFF. CDR3 sequence (DNA): TGTGCCAGCAGCTTAGGGTCTAGGACTGAAGCTTTCTTT.

The J gene is TRBJ1-4, the V gene TRBV7-9; D is uncertain. The germline V gene has CDR1 SEHNR and CDR2 FQNEAQ (reference sequence). V was cut by 2 bases and J by 0 bases, with 7 bases left in between. The CDR3 has 15 residues. The CDR3 sequence is CASSLQAATNEKLFF. DNA of the CDR3: TGTGCCAGCAGCTTACAGGCAGCAACTAATGAAAAACTGTTTTTT.

The V call is TRBV30, the J call TRBJ2-1; TRBD1 matches 9 bases. This CDR3 comprises 14 residues. Germline assignment: CDR1 GTSNPN and CDR2 SVGIG (reference sequence). V shed 0 bases, J shed 8 bases, and the junction held 5 bases outside the gene matches. As DNA, the CDR3 is TGTGCCTGGAGTGTAGGGACAGGGAGAGATGAGCAGTTCTTC. Protein: CAWSVGTGRDEQFF.

This chain joins TRBV6-6 and TRBJ1-5; tentatively, D is TRBD1 (6 bases). V was clipped by 6 bases and J by 0 bases, with 15 bases between them. CDR3 length: 16 residues. Looked up from germline, CDR1 is MNHNY and CDR2 is SVGAGI (reference sequence). The CDR3 region has the DNA TGTGCCAGCAGGGCGGGGGCCCCAAATAGCAATCAGCCCCAGCATTTT. It is translated as CASRAGAPNSNQPQHF.

This chain uses TRBV7-2 with TRBJ2-7; the D is unclear. There are 14 residues in the CDR3. Germline lookup yields CDR1 SGHTA and CDR2 FQGNSA. V was pared by 1 base and J by 2 bases, with 9 bases between. CDR3 region: CASSLEGAAYEQYF. CDR3 nucleotides: TGTGCCAGCAGCTTAGAAGGTGCAGCCTACGAGCAGTACTTC.

The chain carries TRBV18 and TRBJ2-7, with D perhaps matching TRBD1 or TRBD2 (5 bases each). Germline CDR1 is KGHSH and CDR2 is LQKENI. V gave up 2 bases and J gave up 3 bases, with 11 bases separating them. This CDR3 has 14 residues. CDR3 sequence reads: CASSPAGRGYEQYF. CDR3 bases: TGTGCCAGCTCACCAGCAGGGAGAGGCTACGAGCAGTACTTC.

This chain links TRBV2 with TRBJ2-3, with 10 bases aligning to TRBD2. The germline gives CDR1 SNHLY, CDR2 FYNNEI. Trimming at V came to 4 bases and at J to 5 bases, leaving 9 bases not matched to a gene. This CDR3 region has 16 residues. The CDR3 here is CASSGPAGGLGDTQYF. The CDR3 nucleotides are TGTGCCAGCAGTGGTCCAGCGGGAGGGCTCGGAGATACGCAGTATTTT.

The chain joins TRBV6-5 to TRBJ2-2; D is possibly TRBD1 (6 bases). Germline CDR1 is MNHEY and CDR2 is SVGAGI. Between the trimmed V and J ends, which lost 0 bases and 9 bases, there was a span of 8 bases. The CDR3 loop spans 13 amino acids. CDR3 bases: TGTGCCAGCAGTTACTCGGGGACAAGGGAGCTGTTTTTT. Translated: CASSYSGTRELFF.

The V gene is TRBV10-1, the J gene TRBJ2-7; 12 bases fit TRBD2. CDR1 WNHNN and CDR2 SYGVQD come from the germline V gene (reference sequence). The CDR3 sequence is 16 residues long. V was pared by 4 bases and J by 2 bases, with 6 bases of the junction left unmatched. The CDR3 nucleotides are TGCGCCAGCAGTGGCTTGACTAGCGGGAGTACCTACGAGCAGTACTTC. It codes for CASSGLTSGSTYEQYF.

The V gene is TRBV4-2, the J gene TRBJ2-2, with 8 bases lining up with TRBD2. V lost 4 bases, J lost 5 bases, and 12 bases stayed unmatched. This CDR3 spans 17 amino acids. The germline gives CDR1 LGHNA, CDR2 YNFKEQ. For the CDR3, the DNA is TGTGCCAGCAGCCGCTCCCCGGGACTAGGCGGGACCGGGGAGCTGTTTTTT. Protein product: CASSRSPGLGGTGELFF.

V is TRBV5-4 and J is TRBJ2-1, with a weak D call TRBD2 (7 bases). In germline, CDR1 is SGHNT, CDR2 YYREEE (reference sequence). The V end was cut by 2 bases, the J end by 0 bases, with 15 bases between. This CDR3 region has 17 residues. The CDR3 spells CASSFGRGGASYNEQFF. DNA for the CDR3: TGTGCCAGCAGCTTTGGGAGAGGGGGGGCCTCCTACAATGAGCAGTTCTTC.

The chain is built from TRBV5-1 and TRBJ2-3; D call uncertain. V dropped 2 bases and J dropped 5 bases, with 12 bases sitting between them. Germline V gene data show CDR1 as SGHRS and CDR2 as YFSETQ. This CDR3 comprises 14 residues. The CDR3 here is CASSLAGGRDTQYF. As DNA, the CDR3 is TGCGCCAGCAGCTTAGCTGGCGGCCGAGATACGCAGTATTTT.

The rearrangement uses TRBV7-6 and TRBJ2-5; D possibly matches TRBD1 or TRBD2 (6 bases each). The ends were cut back, 2 bases at V and 5 bases at J, with 12 bases in the middle. The CDR3 has 14 residues. CDR1 is SGHVS and CDR2 is FNYEAQ in the germline V gene. CDR3 DNA sequence: TGTGCCAGCAGCTTACCCCCCGGGGGCGAGACCCAGTACTTC. Translation gives CASSLPPGGETQYF. The entire variable domain, with the rest obtained from reference TRBV7-6 and TRBJ2-5, is as follows: GAGVSQSPRYKVTKRGQDVALRCDPISGHVSLYWYRQALGQGPEFLTYFNYEAQQDKSGLPNDRFSAERPEGSISTLTIQRTEQRDSAMYRCASSLPPGGETQYFGPGTRLLVL.

The chain recombines TRBV5-1 with TRBJ2-3; 12 nucleotides line up with TRBD2. CDR3 length: 15 residues. CDR1 SGHRS and CDR2 YFSETQ come from the germline V gene. Germline trimming cut 2 bases from V and 7 bases from J; bases unmatched to any gene: 5. The CDR3 loop is CASSFRTSGINTQYF. The CDR3 DNA reads as TGCGCCAGCAGCTTTAGGACTAGCGGGATCAATACGCAGTATTTT.

This clone was picked up a small number of times. This rearrangement joins TRBV6-5 to TRBJ1-2, with TRBD1 identical over 7 bases. This CDR3 is built from 14 residues. Trimming at V came to 6 bases and at J to 7 bases, leaving 11 bases not matched to a gene. Germline CDR1 MNHEY, CDR2 SVGAGI. The CDR3 sequence: CASRGETGHRGYTF. The CDR3 bases are TGTGCCAGCAGGGGAGAGACAGGGCATCGTGGCTACACCTTC.

V gene TRBV5-8 combines with J gene TRBJ1-2; D uncertain. V was clipped by 7 bases and J by 4 bases, with 23 bases between them. Germline-derived CDR1 and CDR2 are SGHTS and YDEGEE. The CDR3 has 16 residues. In DNA, the CDR3 is TGTGCCAGCCTGGAAGATCATCCACGAAAGATCTATGGCTACACCTTC. This translates into CASLEDHPRKIYGYTF.

The chain carries TRBV27 and TRBJ2-7; possible D gene TRBD1, 7 bases. Deletions cut 4 bases from V and 5 bases from J, with 15 bases between. The V gene's germline CDR1 is MNHEY and CDR2 SMNVEV (reference sequence). The CDR3 runs to 14 residues. CDR3 sequence (DNA): TGTGCCAGCAGTTCCGCGGGACAGCTCCACGAGCAGTACTTC. Amino acids: CASSSAGQLHEQYF.

V is TRBV30 and J is TRBJ1-1; 7 bases align to TRBD1. The CDR3 extends over 12 amino acids. V was pared by 5 bases and J by 9 bases, with 9 bases of the junction left unmatched. Germline V CDR1 and CDR2: GTSNPN, SVGIG (reference sequence). CDR3 bases: TGTGCCTGGGAGATGGGGACAGTACAAGCTTTCTTT. It yields the protein CAWEMGTVQAFF.

The rearrangement joins TRBV30 to TRBJ2-2, with D perhaps TRBD2 (6 bases). The CDR3 is 14 amino acids. Deletions cut 3 bases from V and 5 bases from J, with 13 bases between. From germline, CDR1 is GTSNPN and CDR2 SVGIG (reference sequence). The CDR3 DNA is TGTGCCTGGAGGGAGGGTTTCTTGACCGGGGAGCTGTTTTTT. Encoded protein: CAWREGFLTGELFF.

The chain couples TRBV15 to TRBJ2-7, with 8 bases that match TRBD2. The CDR3 extends over 15 amino acids. The V gene end was trimmed by 3 bases and the J gene end by 0 bases; junction bases not matched to a gene: 4. Germline loops: CDR1 LNHNV, CDR2 YYDKDF (reference sequence). The CDR3 sequence is CATSRPGTSSYEQYF. In nucleotides, the CDR3 is TGTGCCACCAGCAGGCCCGGGACTAGCTCCTACGAGCAGTACTTC.